This is a list of T cell receptor beta chains from one sample in a study of blood T cell repertoires in COVID-19. TCRdb's copy holds only in-frame clones and misses some; the assay was immunoSEQ multiplex PCR. The sample lists 350,000 to 450,000 clones, about nine tenths occurring once. Sequenced material: PBMCs or T cells enriched from blood (not recorded which). Every receptor here comes from a woman between 35 and 50 years old who had been exposed to COVID-19. Each CDR3 is given with its conserved first and last residue. D genes are given only for firm matches. Clone size is shown for a subset of rows, as once, few, many or a class of expanded clone.

NA	TRBV7-2	TRBJ1-2	NA	TGTGCCAGCAGCCCAACAGTTAACTATGGCTACACCTTC	CASSPTVNYGYTF
NA	TRBV27	TRBJ1-1	NA	TGTGCCAGCAGCCGTAGGGAGGGCGCGCACACTGAAGCTTTCTTT	CASSRREGAHTEAFF
few	TRBV6-5	TRBJ2-7	NA	TGTGCCAGCCGAGGGGGGGCGCGGGGCGAGCAGTACTTC	CASRGGARGEQYF
NA	TRBV6-2/TRBV6-3	TRBJ1-6	NA	TGTGCCAGCAGTTACCAGGGCGCCTATAATTCACCCCTCCACTTT	CASSYQGAYNSPLHF
NA	TRBV5-1	TRBJ2-7	TRBD1	TGCGCCAGCAGCTCCACGGGACAGGGCTACGAGCAGTACTTC	CASSSTGQGYEQYF
few	TRBV11-3	TRBJ2-1	TRBD1	TGTGCCAGCAGCTCCGGACAGGGGTCGAACAATGAGCAGTTCTTC	CASSSGQGSNNEQFF
NA	TRBV5-8	TRBJ1-2	NA	TGTGCCAGCAGCTTGGGGCTGACAACTTATGGCTACACCTTC	CASSLGLTTYGYTF
NA	TRBV4-1	TRBJ2-2	TRBD2	TGCGCCAGCAGCCGCCTACCGGGACTAGCGACCGGGGAGCTGTTTTTT	CASSRLPGLATGELFF
NA	TRBV27	TRBJ2-7	TRBD1	TGTGCCAGCAGTTCCCGGGACAGGCTCTGGGAGCAGTACTTC	CASSSRDRLWEQYF
once	TRBV6-6	TRBJ1-2	TRBD1	TGTGCCAGCAACCGGGACAGGGGAAACGGCTACACCTTC	CASNRDRGNGYTF
NA	TRBV7-2	TRBJ2-6	NA	TGTGCCAGCAGCTCTTCCTCTGGGGCCAACGTCCTGACTTTC	CASSSSSGANVLTF
once	TRBV5-6	TRBJ2-3	NA	TGTGCCAGCAGCTTGGTCGTGGCCGGGGAACTGACAGATACGCAGTATTTT	CASSLVVAGELTDTQYF
once	TRBV5-6	TRBJ2-5	TRBD2	TGTGCCAGCAGCTTCGGACTAGCGGGGGGGAAAGAGACCCAGTACTTC	CASSFGLAGGKETQYF
NA	TRBV7-9	TRBJ2-7	TRBD1	TGTGCCAGCAGCCGACTTCTGCCACAGGGGGCCGGCGAGCAGTACTTC	CASSRLLPQGAGEQYF
NA	TRBV12-3/TRBV12-4	TRBJ1-2	NA	TGTGCCAGCCACAAGGGGGGGGCCCGGGGCTACACCTTC	CASHKGGARGYTF
NA	TRBV14	TRBJ2-3	NA	TGTGCCAGCAGCCATTTCTCTCCCTACACAGATACGCAGTATTTT	CASSHFSPYTDTQYF
NA	TRBV27	TRBJ2-7	TRBD1	TGTGCCAGCAGCCGAAGACCCGGGACAGCCTACGAGCAGTACTTC	CASSRRPGTAYEQYF
NA	TRBV18	TRBJ2-7	NA	TGTGCCAGCACTGCGGGCCTCTCCTACGAGCAGTACTTC	CASTAGLSYEQYF
few	TRBV7-2	TRBJ2-7	NA	TGTGCCAGCAGCTCACTCTACGAGCAGTACTTC	CASSSLYEQYF
NA	TRBV2	TRBJ2-3	TRBD2	TGTGCCAGCAGCAGGACTAGCGGCACAGATACGCAGTATTTT	CASSRTSGTDTQYF
once	TRBV27	TRBJ1-1	TRBD1	TGTGCCAGCAGGAGGACAGGGAACACTGAAGCTTTCTTT	CASRRTGNTEAFF
NA	TRBV5-3	TRBJ2-1	NA	TGTGCCAGAAGCTACTCCAACAGCTCCTACAATGAGCAGTTCTTC	CARSYSNSSYNEQFF
NA	TRBV6-4	TRBJ2-2	TRBD1	TGTGCCAGCAAGGGGGCAGGCACCGGGGAGCTGTTTTTT	CASKGAGTGELFF
NA	TRBV7-9	TRBJ2-6	NA	TGTGCCAGCAGCTTAAAAAAGGACTACTCTGGGGCCAACGTCCTGACTTTC	CASSLKKDYSGANVLTF
NA	TRBV6-5	TRBJ1-2	TRBD1	TGTGCCAGCAGTTCCGGGACAGGGAACTACACCTTC	CASSSGTGNYTF
NA	TRBV18	TRBJ1-3	NA	TGTGCCAGCTCACAATCAATGGGGCAAGGAAACACCATATATTTT	CASSQSMGQGNTIYF
once	TRBV9	TRBJ1-2	NA	TGTGCCAGCAGCAAAACAGGGAGGGGGGACTATGGCTACACCTTC	CASSKTGRGDYGYTF
few	TRBV6-6	TRBJ2-7	TRBD1	TGTGCCAGCAGTCGGACCCATATTACAGGGGTCTCCTACGAGCAGTACTTC	CASSRTHITGVSYEQYF
NA	TRBV19	TRBJ2-1	TRBD2	TGTGCCAGTAGCGGGGGGGCAAATGTTGAGCAGTTCTTC	CASSGGANVEQFF
NA	TRBV10-3	TRBJ2-6	TRBD1	TGTGCCATCAGTCGGGACAGGGGGCGCCACTCTGGGGCCAACGTCCTGACTTTC	CAISRDRGRHSGANVLTF
NA	TRBV11-3	TRBJ2-4	NA	TGTGCCAGCAGCGGGCGAAGGAACATTCAGTACTTC	CASSGRRNIQYF
NA	TRBV6-5	TRBJ2-2	TRBD1	TGTGCCAGCAACAATTGGCAAGGGGGCAACGGGGAGCTGTTTTTT	CASNNWQGGNGELFF
NA	TRBV5-1	TRBJ1-1	NA	TGCGCCAGCAGCACATCGGGGTTCACTGAAGCTTTCTTT	CASSTSGFTEAFF
NA	TRBV20-1	TRBJ1-1	TRBD1	TGCAGTGCTAGTGAGGGGGCGCGGACTGAAGCTTTCTTT	CSASEGARTEAFF
NA	TRBV7-3	TRBJ1-1	NA	TGTGCCAGCAGCTTAACGGCGGCCCTGGGGGCGGTTGAAGCTTTCTTT	CASSLTAALGAVEAFF
NA	TRBV30	TRBJ2-3	TRBD2	TGTGCCTGGAGTACCGGTGGCGGGAGGGATACGCAGTATTTT	CAWSTGGGRDTQYF
NA	TRBV30	TRBJ2-3	NA	TGTGCCTGGAGGGATCGCCTAGGCACAGATACGCAGTATTTT	CAWRDRLGTDTQYF
NA	TRBV27	TRBJ1-2	NA	TGTGCCAGCAGTAGGGAGGGTAACTATGGCTACACCTTC	CASSREGNYGYTF
NA	TRBV5-1	TRBJ1-1	NA	TGCGCCAGCAGCTTCTTCGTGAACACTGAAGCTTTCTTT	CASSFFVNTEAFF
NA	TRBV3-1/TRBV3-2	TRBJ2-7	NA	TGTGCCAGCAGCCAAGTGGGCAGGGGCCACGAGCAGTACTTC	CASSQVGRGHEQYF
once	TRBV6-5	TRBJ1-1	NA	TGTGCCAGCAGTAAACAGGTTAACACTGAAGCTTTCTTT	CASSKQVNTEAFF
NA	TRBV6-1	TRBJ1-6	NA	TGTGCCAGCAGTGAAGCGACCGCCCGGGGTTCACCCCTCCACTTT	CASSEATARGSPLHF
NA	TRBV19	TRBJ2-2	NA	TGTGCCAGTAGTACAACACAGAACACCGGGGAGCTGTTTTTT	CASSTTQNTGELFF
NA	TRBV3-1/TRBV3-2	TRBJ2-1	NA	TGTGCCAGCAGCCCAAGTCCCCCCAGTGAGCAGTTCTTC	CASSPSPPSEQFF
NA	TRBV7-2	TRBJ2-3	TRBD2	TGTGCCAGCAGCGAAGCAGCGGGAGCTCTAGATACGCAGTATTTT	CASSEAAGALDTQYF